The rows below give T cell receptor beta chains drawn from one sample of a study of T cell responses to AZD1222 COVID-19 vaccine. The table came from immunoSEQ multiplex PCR; TCRdb's copy has only in-frame clones and leaves some out. The sample lists over 110,000 clones, 85% to 95% occurring once. The sequenced sample was peripheral blood, obtained on day 0 of AZD1222 vaccination. All receptors derive from an adult in good health. Each CDR3 is given with its conserved first and last residue. The D gene is left open where the match is weak. Clone size is shown for a subset of rows, as once, few, many or a class of expanded clone.

- TRBJ2-7 - TRBV7-2 CASTYRDSYEQYF TGTGCCAGTACTTACCGGGACTCCTACGAGCAGTACTTC
- TRBJ2-3 - TRBV7-2 CASSLAGGVGTDTQYF TGTGCCAGCAGCTTAGCGGGTGGGGTAGGCACAGATACGCAGTATTTT
- TRBJ1-1 - TRBV6-5 CAVSGDLYTEAFF TGTGCCGTCTCGGGGGATCTTTACACTGAAGCTTTCTTT
once TRBJ2-1 - TRBV19 CASSVLGGVEQFF TGTGCCAGTAGTGTCCTTGGGGGCGTGGAGCAGTTCTTC
- TRBJ2-1 TRBD1 TRBV18 CASSPWNRGHNEQFF TGTGCCAGCTCACCCTGGAACAGGGGACACAATGAGCAGTTCTTC
once TRBJ1-1 - TRBV6-5 CASSWGEGNTEAFF TGTGCCAGCAGTTGGGGGGAGGGGAACACTGAAGCTTTCTTT
- TRBJ1-4 - TRBV7-9 CASSLSKSFATNEKLFF TGTGCCAGCAGCTTAAGCAAGTCGTTCGCAACTAATGAAAAACTGTTTTTT
once TRBJ1-1 TRBD1 TRBV6-5 CASTGGQDTEAFF TGTGCCAGCACAGGGGGGCAGGACACTGAAGCTTTCTTT
once TRBJ2-1 TRBD2 TRBV11-2 CASSAPGTSLYNEQFF TGTGCCAGCAGCGCGCCTGGGACTAGCTTATACAATGAGCAGTTCTTC
- TRBJ1-1 - TRBV28 CASTLRTAKGDTEAFF TGTGCCAGCACCTTGAGGACAGCAAAAGGGGACACTGAAGCTTTCTTT
- TRBJ1-4 TRBD1 TRBV4-1 CASSQDRVVYEKLFF TGCGCCAGCAGCCAGGACAGGGTGGTTTATGAAAAACTGTTTTTT
- TRBJ2-7 TRBD1 TRBV5-1 CASSGTGSSYEQYF TGCGCCAGCAGCGGGACAGGCAGCTCCTACGAGCAGTACTTC
- TRBJ1-1 - TRBV5-4 CASSIGGGALNTEAFF TGTGCCAGCAGCATTGGCGGAGGGGCCCTGAACACTGAAGCTTTCTTT
- TRBJ2-3 TRBD2 TRBV12-5 CASGPRLAGDVTQYF TGTGCTAGTGGTCCTCGACTAGCGGGAGACGTTACGCAGTATTTT
- TRBJ2-7 - TRBV12-3/TRBV12-4 CASSLRDEQYF TGTGCCAGCAGTCTCAGGGACGAGCAGTACTTC
- TRBJ1-2 - TRBV6-5 CASQDNYGYTF TGTGCCAGCCAGGACAACTATGGCTACACCTTC
once TRBJ2-5 - TRBV9 CASSVEVGRETQYF TGTGCCAGTAGCGTAGAAGTAGGGCGGGAGACCCAGTACTTC
once TRBJ1-1 - TRBV6-1 CASSDTAEAFF TGTGCCAGCAGTGATACAGCCGAAGCTTTCTTT
- TRBJ1-3 - TRBV19 CASSIRTESSGNTIYF TGTGCCAGTAGTATCCGGACAGAGAGCTCTGGAAACACCATATATTTT
- TRBJ1-2 TRBD1 TRBV27 CASSLQGAEHYYGYTF TGTGCCAGCAGTTTACAGGGGGCGGAACACTATTATGGCTACACCTTC
- TRBJ1-1 - TRBV9 CASSPDSLNTEAFF TGTGCCAGCAGCCCGGACAGCTTAAACACTGAAGCTTTCTTT
- TRBJ2-1 - TRBV14 CASSQGLAGANNEQFF TGTGCCAGCAGCCAAGGCCTCGCAGGGGCGAACAATGAGCAGTTCTTC
- TRBJ1-3 - TRBV7-9 CASSLVSTIYF TGTGCCAGCAGCTTAGTAAGCACCATATATTTT
- TRBJ2-7 - TRBV6-6 CASSHRGGVDIRPRIYEQYF TGTGCCAGCAGTCACAGGGGAGGGGTCGACATACGCCCAAGAATATACGAGCAGTACTTC
- TRBJ1-4 - TRBV30 CAWSRQVVNEKLFF TGTGCCTGGAGTCGGCAGGTAGTAAACGAAAAACTGTTTTTT
once TRBJ2-4 - TRBV28 CASSLSGLKNIQYF TGTGCCAGCAGTTTATCAGGGCTCAAAAACATTCAGTACTTC
- TRBJ2-2 - TRBV7-2 CASSRPTGELFF TGTGCCAGCAGCCGGCCCACCGGGGAGCTGTTTTTT
- TRBJ2-5 - TRBV29-1 CSVWEETQYF TGCAGCGTTTGGGAAGAGACCCAGTACTTC
- TRBJ2-1 - TRBV29-1 CSVSQFTYNEQFF TGCAGCGTCAGTCAGTTTACCTACAATGAGCAGTTCTTC
- TRBJ1-2 TRBD1 TRBV19 CASSTGTGGGYTF TGTGCCAGTAGTACCGGGACAGGCGGTGGCTACACCTTC
- TRBJ1-1 - TRBV21-1 CASSRTGNTEAFF TGTGCCAGCAGCAGGACAGGGAACACTGAAGCTTTCTTT
- TRBJ2-3 - TRBV10-3 CAISEYGGTDTQYF TGTGCCATCAGTGAATATGGAGGCACAGATACGCAGTATTTT
- TRBJ1-4 - TRBV7-2 CASSGEGGPTTTNEKLFF TGTGCCAGCTCAGGGGAGGGGGGTCCTACAACAACTAATGAAAAACTGTTTTTT
- TRBJ2-2 - TRBV7-9 CASRPERTGGTGELFF TGTGCCAGCAGACCCGAAAGGACAGGAGGGACCGGGGAGCTGTTTTTT
- TRBJ1-5 - TRBV14 CASPWGLAQHF TGTGCCAGCCCCTGGGGCTTGGCCCAGCATTTT
- TRBJ2-5 - TRBV18 CASSPLPLYQETQYF TGTGCCAGCTCACCACTACCTCTCTATCAAGAGACCCAGTACTTC
once TRBJ1-1 - TRBV6-5 CASSYRGAEAFF TGTGCCAGCAGTTACCGGGGAGCAGAAGCTTTCTTT
- TRBJ2-5 - TRBV3-1/TRBV3-2 CASSQGLLGETQYF TGTGCCAGCAGCCAAGGACTCCTAGGGGAGACCCAGTACTTC
- TRBJ2-7 TRBD1 TRBV7-2 CASSVGTGGSYEQYF TGTGCCAGCAGCGTCGGGACAGGAGGCTCCTACGAGCAGTACTTC
- TRBJ2-1 TRBD2 TRBV16 CASGLAGAYNEQFF TGTGCCAGCGGCTTAGCGGGGGCTTACAATGAGCAGTTCTTC
- TRBJ2-7 TRBD1 TRBV2 CASSGTGYEQYF TGTGCCAGCAGTGGGACAGGGTACGAGCAGTACTTC
- TRBJ1-6 TRBD1 TRBV19 CASNRDRDSPLHF TGTGCCAGCAACCGGGACAGGGATTCACCCCTCCACTTT
- TRBJ1-6 - TRBV7-9 CASSHPTDNSPLHF TGTGCCAGCAGCCATCCGACAGATAATTCACCCCTCCACTTT
- TRBJ2-2 - TRBV4-3 CASSQGTWNTGELFF TGCGCCAGCAGCCAGGGGACTTGGAACACCGGGGAGCTGTTTTTT
- TRBJ1-1 - TRBV18 CASSPVSGRGTEAFF TGTGCCAGCTCACCCGTCAGCGGGAGAGGCACTGAAGCTTTCTTT
once TRBJ2-2 TRBD1 TRBV7-9 CASSLWGQGDTGELFF TGTGCCAGCAGCTTATGGGGACAGGGGGACACCGGGGAGCTGTTTTTT
- TRBJ1-5 - TRBV2 CASSPGRVSNQPQHF TGTGCCAGCAGCCCTGGTAGGGTGAGCAATCAGCCCCAGCATTTT
- TRBJ2-1 TRBD1 TRBV19 CASSDGDSEQFF TGTGCCAGCTCCGACGGGGACAGTGAGCAGTTCTTC